This TCR beta chain is drawn from a study of OX40 agonist ivuxolimab in advanced cancers. For the study in its entirety: Ivuxolimab, which targeted the costimulatory receptor OX40 (CD134), was an agonistic, fully human IgG2 monoclonal antibody. Intravenous ivuxolimab was administered to patients every 2 weeks at six dose levels: 0.01, 0.1, 0.3, 1.5, 3 and 10 mg/kg. Among the approximately 54 dose-escalation patients, some 19 had hepatocellular carcinoma, approximately 15 melanoma, 9 renal cell carcinoma and 9 head and neck cancer. The dose-escalation cohort was around 84% male with a mean age of approximately 59 years, ranging from 23 to 79. Prior anti-PD-1, anti-PD-L1 or anti-CTLA-4 therapy was permitted, and checkpoint inhibitors had been received by less than 45% of dose-escalation patients. Partial responses were achieved by three dose-escalation patients, of whom one had hepatocellular carcinoma and two had cutaneous melanoma. The purpose of peripheral TCRbeta sequencing was to test whether ivuxolimab changed TCR sequence diversity and led to clonal T-cell expansion. The paper reports the monotherapy dose-escalation portion (N ≈ 52 patients) of the phase I ivuxolimab trial.

Remarks on this clone: This receptor's antigen is unknown. No much larger clonotype is one base removed from it; base qualities were not supplied.

To sequence the TCRbeta CDR3 region, genomic DNA was isolated from the sorted cells. TCRbeta CDR3 regions were sequenced using the immunoSEQ Assay. TCRdb mirrors the immuneACCESS table, restricted to in-frame sequences. Some clones are absent from its copies; in checked studies, under half trace to an unresolved V gene, and the reason for the others is unknown. Counted in this sample were 95,000 or so clones; roughly 84% of them appeared once. The ten most abundant clones make up 3% to 4% of the sample. The CDR3 measures 13 amino acids from cysteine to phenylalanine. Just the 39-base CDR3 DNA is kept, in frame starting at base 1. Trimming at the junction amounts to 1 base on V and 8 bases on J, and the germline ends lie 9 bases apart. Via the germline V gene, CDR1 is MDHEN and CDR2 SYDVKM. Results and caveats for the whole study, not just this receptor: After ivuxolimab, more expanded clones were found on average in CD8+ T cells than in CD4+ T cells. Which antigens the clonally expanded peripheral T cells were specific for was not determined. At doses of 0.1 to 3.0 mg/kg, clonal expansion of both CD4+ and CD8+ blood T cells was observed from baseline to week 6. Low levels of normalized T-cell clonal expansion were also shown by some nonresponding patients. In partial responders in the 0.1-3.0 mg/kg groups, normalized peripheral clonal expansion was found to be among the lowest, especially among CD8+ T cells.

Patients with autoimmune disease history or receiving systemic immunosuppression were excluded from the trial. Peripheral blood for TCR sequencing was collected from all dose cohorts at baseline, on cycle 4 day 1, and on cycle 7 day 1. The samples were drawn from a first-in-human, open-label, multicenter phase I dose-escalation trial of ivuxolimab. Adults with locally advanced or metastatic melanoma, renal cell carcinoma, hepatocellular carcinoma or head and neck squamous cell carcinoma were enrolled in the trial. Before TCR sequencing, CD4+ T cells and CD8+ T cells from peripheral blood were sorted into separate populations.

This receptor was identified in an adult with an advanced solid tumor such as melanoma, head and neck, liver or kidney cancer. This material consisted of CD4+ or CD8+ T cells sorted from blood, taken in a trial of the OX40 agonist ivuxolimab. The rearrangement joined TRBV28 to TRBJ2-1, with the D call perhaps TRBD1 or TRBD2, each one matching 6 bases. The CDR3 protein is CASSLYGGDEQFF. Read as DNA, the sequence is TGTGCCAGCAGTTTATACGGGGGCGATGAGCAGTTCTTC.